This T cell receptor (beta chain) was sequenced for a study of blood T cell repertoires in COVID-19. The table lists this clone with a count of one. Unmatched junction bases numbered 5, after V lost 3 bases and J lost 6 bases. Germline V gene sequence: CDR1 LGHNA, CDR2 YSLEER. The CDR3 contains 15 residues. Generated by immunoSEQ multiplex PCR, the TCRdb table keeps only in-frame clones and is missing some. In the table there are 200,000 to 250,000 clones, 75% to 85% of which are singletons. The V and J genes are TRBV4-3 and TRBJ1-4, with 9 bases identical to TRBD1. The TCR sequence derives from a human donor in a cohort sampled during active COVID-19. Sequenced material: peripheral blood. CDR3 sequence reads: CASSQGTGSDEKLFF. In DNA form, the CDR3 reads TGCGCCAGCAGCCAGGGGACAGGGTCGGATGAAAAACTGTTTTTT.